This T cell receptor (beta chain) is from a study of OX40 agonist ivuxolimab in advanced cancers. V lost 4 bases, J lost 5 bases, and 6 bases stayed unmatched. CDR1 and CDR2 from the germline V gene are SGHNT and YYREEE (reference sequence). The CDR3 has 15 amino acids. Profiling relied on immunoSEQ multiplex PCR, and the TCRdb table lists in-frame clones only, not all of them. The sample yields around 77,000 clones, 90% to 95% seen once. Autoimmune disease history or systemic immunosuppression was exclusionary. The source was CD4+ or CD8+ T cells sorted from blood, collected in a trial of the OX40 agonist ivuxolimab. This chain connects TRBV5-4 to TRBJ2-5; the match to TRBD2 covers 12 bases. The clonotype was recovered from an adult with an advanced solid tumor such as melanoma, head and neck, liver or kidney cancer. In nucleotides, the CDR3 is TGTGCCAGCAGCCCTAGCGGGAGGGCCCGGGAGACCCAGTACTTC. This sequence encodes CASSPSGRARETQYF.